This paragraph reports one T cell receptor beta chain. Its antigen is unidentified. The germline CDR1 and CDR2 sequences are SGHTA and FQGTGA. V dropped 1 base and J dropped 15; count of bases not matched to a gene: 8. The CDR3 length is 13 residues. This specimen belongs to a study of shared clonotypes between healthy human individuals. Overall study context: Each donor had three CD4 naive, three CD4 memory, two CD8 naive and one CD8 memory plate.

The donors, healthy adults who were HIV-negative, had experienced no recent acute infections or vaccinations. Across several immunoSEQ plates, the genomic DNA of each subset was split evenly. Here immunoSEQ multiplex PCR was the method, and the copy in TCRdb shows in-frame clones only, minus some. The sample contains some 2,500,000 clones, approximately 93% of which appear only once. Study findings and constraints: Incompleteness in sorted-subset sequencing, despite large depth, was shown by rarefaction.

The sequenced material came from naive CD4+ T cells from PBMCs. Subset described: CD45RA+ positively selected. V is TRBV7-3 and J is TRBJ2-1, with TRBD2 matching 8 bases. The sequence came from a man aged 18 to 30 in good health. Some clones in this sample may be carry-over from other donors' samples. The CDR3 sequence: CASSLRQKRELFF. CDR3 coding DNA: TGTGCCAGCAGCTTAAGGCAAAAGCGGGAGTTGTTCTTC.